This T cell receptor (beta chain) was retrieved from a study of blood T cells in healthy people across ages. Study observations and caveats: Estimates of total diversity, which came from one million sequenced T cells, were considered to be underestimates. Diversity was higher, and naive CD4+ cells more numerous, in long-lived donors than in aged donors.

A J-beta primer mix and a sample-barcoded 5' primer were used in a second PCR of roughly 7 to 12 cycles. All cDNA molecules were each tagged by a template-switch adaptor with 12 random nucleotides. Each sample yielded at least 2.5 million CDR3-containing paired-end reads. In TCRdb, the 5' RACE reads were re-called with MiXCR into one record per CDR3 protein. This table has some 1.8 million distinct CDR3 sequences, around 40% appearing once. As regards this clonotype: Its antigen is undetermined.

The receptor comes from a human donor in good health. The source material was blood.

The CDR3 DNA is TGCGCCAGCAGCCAAGTCGGCATTGGCTACACCTTC. Translation: CASSQVGIGYTF. V is TRBV4-3 and J is TRBJ1-2; D call uncertain. The CDR3 has 12 amino acids. Germline-derived CDR1 and CDR2 are LGHNA and YSLEER. The ends were cut back, 1 base at V and 7 bases at J, with 7 bases in the middle.